The rows below give T cell receptor beta chains drawn from one sample of a study of blood T cell repertoires in COVID-19. Method: immunoSEQ multiplex PCR; TCRdb's copy keeps in-frame clones and lacks some. This sample yields over 80,000 clones, of which approximately 91% are seen a single time; 5.5% to 7.5% belongs to the top ten. The sample taken for sequencing was peripheral blood. The receptors come from a man between 65 and 85 years old with acute or convalescent COVID-19. Each CDR3 is given with its conserved first and last residue. Fields, in order: J gene, V gene, clone size, D gene, CDR3 DNA, CDR3 protein. The D gene is left open where the match is weak. A row's size may be missing; if present it is once, few, many or a size class.

j_gene: TRBJ1-2; v_gene: TRBV14; abundance: .; d_gene: TRBD1; CDR3nt: TGTGCCAGCAGCCAACTGACAGGGCTTGGCTACACCTTC; CDR3aa: CASSQLTGLGYTF
j_gene: TRBJ2-7; v_gene: TRBV29-1; abundance: .; d_gene: TRBD1; CDR3nt: TGCAGCGTTGAAGACAGACAGGGACACTACGAGCAGTACTTC; CDR3aa: CSVEDRQGHYEQYF
j_gene: TRBJ1-1; v_gene: TRBV18; abundance: .; d_gene: TRBD1; CDR3nt: TGTGCCAGCTCACAGGGACAGGGGAACACTGAAGCTTTCTTT; CDR3aa: CASSQGQGNTEAFF
j_gene: TRBJ2-5; v_gene: TRBV2; abundance: .; d_gene: .; CDR3nt: TGTGCCAGCAGTTTTACCTCTGACAGGTGGGAGACCCAGTACTTC; CDR3aa: CASSFTSDRWETQYF
j_gene: TRBJ2-7; v_gene: TRBV6-5; abundance: .; d_gene: .; CDR3nt: TGTGCCAGCAGGGAGTCAGGGGATCCCCACGAGCAGTACTTC; CDR3aa: CASRESGDPHEQYF
j_gene: TRBJ1-6; v_gene: TRBV30; abundance: few; d_gene: .; CDR3nt: TGTGCCTGGAGTTCCGGGACATCGGTAATCCTTAATTCACCCCTCCACTTT; CDR3aa: CAWSSGTSVILNSPLHF
j_gene: TRBJ2-3; v_gene: TRBV5-1; abundance: .; d_gene: TRBD1; CDR3nt: TGCGCCAGCAGCGGGGGACAGGGGTTAACAGATACGCAGTATTTT; CDR3aa: CASSGGQGLTDTQYF
j_gene: TRBJ1-4; v_gene: TRBV19; abundance: .; d_gene: TRBD1; CDR3nt: TGTGCCAGTAGTGCGCGGGACAGGGCTTCTGAAAAACTGTTTTTT; CDR3aa: CASSARDRASEKLFF
j_gene: TRBJ1-6; v_gene: TRBV3-1/TRBV3-2; abundance: .; d_gene: TRBD1; CDR3nt: TGTGCCAGCAGCCAAGATTTGAGGGGGCGTAATTCACCCCTCCACTTT; CDR3aa: CASSQDLRGRNSPLHF
j_gene: TRBJ2-7; v_gene: TRBV7-2; abundance: .; d_gene: .; CDR3nt: TGTGCCAGCAGCTCACAGGGAGGGAATTACGAGCAGTACTTC; CDR3aa: CASSSQGGNYEQYF
j_gene: TRBJ1-2; v_gene: TRBV7-2; abundance: .; d_gene: TRBD1; CDR3nt: TGTGCCAGCACTATCGACAGGGGGGATGGCTACACCTTC; CDR3aa: CASTIDRGDGYTF
j_gene: TRBJ1-4; v_gene: TRBV4-3; abundance: .; d_gene: .; CDR3nt: TGCGCCAGCAGCACAACACCCGGGGCAACTAATGAAAAACTGTTTTTT; CDR3aa: CASSTTPGATNEKLFF